The clone carrying this TCR beta chain has at least ten counts. Its target is unknown. The CDR3 spans 15 residues. V dropped 5 bases and J dropped 1 base, with 12 bases sitting between them. The V gene's germline CDR1 is SGHRS and CDR2 YFSETQ. 5'RACE employing 10-nucleotide random UMIs yielded the cDNA. Every sequencing run generated in excess of 180 million TCR-beta sequences. These sequences covered 15-18 subjects. TCRdb recomputed calls from the 5' RACE reads with MiXCR, one row per CDR3 protein. The sample records approximately 89,000 distinct CDR3 sequences, about 4.5% being singletons. Time point reported: longitudinal time-point 3. This entry belongs to a study of neurological immune-mediated disorders. General study points: Whereas HTLV-1-associated myelopathy showed the most TCR clonal expansion, multiple sclerosis showed the least, with levels below those of healthy controls. Repertoires from 18 of 34 multiple sclerosis patients grouped phylogenetically into a related-CDR3 cluster, suggesting a possible signature.

The sequenced material came from PBMCs. The J gene is TRBJ2-2, the V gene TRBV5-1; D perhaps matches TRBD2 (6 bases). This receptor was obtained from a woman aged 60-75 years with multiple sclerosis. Here the CDR3 reads CASRGGTVNTGELFF. The CDR3 DNA sequence: TGCGCCAGCAGGGGCGGGACGGTGAACACCGGGGAGCTGTTTTTT. Complete variable domain (other parts from reference TRBV5-1 and TRBJ2-2): KAGVTQTPRYLIKTRGQQVTLSCSPISGHRSVSWYQQTPGQGLQFLFEYFSETQRNKGNFPGRFSGRQFSNSRSEMNVSTLELGDSALYLCASRGGTVNTGELFFGEGSRLTVL.